One sample yielded the 17 T cell receptor beta chains listed below, sequenced in a study of lung T cells in sarcoidosis with Löfgren's syndrome. Each CDR3 protein gets one entry after TCRdb re-called the reads with MiXCR. This sample has around 2,900 distinct CDR3 sequences, with 25% to 30% found just once. Sequencing was performed on CD4+ T cells from bronchoalveolar lavage. Source of these receptors: a human donor with sarcoidosis (Löfgren's syndrome or another form), or a control subject (not recorded which).

By proportion, this clonotype is medium-sized (0.01 to 0.1%). The chain carries TRBV5-8 and TRBJ1-6; TRBD1 might be the D (6 bases). Trimming left V 2 bases short and J 9 bases short, with 12 bases between. Germline assignment: CDR1 SGHTS and CDR2 YDEGEE. This CDR3 contains 14 residues. CDR3 coding DNA: TGTGCCAGCAGCTTTGTACAGGGAGGTTCACCCCTCCACTTT. Protein: CASSFVQGGSPLHF.

This clonotype was seen a handful of times. A much larger clone differs by one base, so this may be a read error. The CDR3 DNA is TGCAGTGCCTACGGGGGGCCGGACTATGGCTACACCTTC. Its translation is CSAYGGPDYGYTF. V and J are TRBV20-1 and TRBJ1-2; D is perhaps TRBD1 (6 bases). The V gene lost 6 bases and the J gene lost 3 bases, with 14 bases spanning the gap. CDR3 length: 13 residues. The germline V gene has CDR1 DFQATT and CDR2 SNEGSKA (reference sequence).

By sample fraction, this clonotype is medium-sized (0.01 to 0.1%). V and J are TRBV20-1 and TRBJ2-1; the match to TRBD2 covers 12 bases. The CDR3 covers 15 residues. The germline V gene encodes CDR1 DFQATT and CDR2 SNEGSKA (reference sequence). V was pared by 4 bases and J by 7 bases, with 8 bases of the junction left unmatched. The CDR3 spells CSATLLAGGPNEQFF. CDR3 nucleotide sequence: TGCAGTGCTACTCTTCTAGCGGGAGGGCCGAATGAGCAGTTCTTC.

Of note for this clonotype: Since no conserved phenylalanine or tryptophan closes the CDR3, a read error is the likely cause. The V and J genes are TRBV2 and TRBJ1-1; maybe TRBD1 (5 bases). The CDR3 covers 13 residues. The V and J ends lost 4 bases and 5 bases respectively, with 11 bases between them. Germline V gene data show CDR1 as SNHLY and CDR2 as FYNNEI. The CDR3 DNA follows: TGTGCCAGCAGTGTCGCAGGGAGGACTGAAGCTTTCTCT. Residues: CASSVAGRTEAFS.

On this clonotype: Without the conserved terminal phenylalanine or tryptophan, this CDR3 likely stems from a read error. The V gene is TRBV2, the J gene TRBJ1-1, with 9 bases fitting TRBD1. Germline CDR1 and CDR2: SNHLY and FYNNEI. With 6 bases clipped from V and 7 bases from J, the junction kept 9 bases outside the gene matches. CDR3 size: 14 residues. The CDR3 bases are TGTGCCAGCAGGACGACAGGGGGAAGGGGTGAAGCTTTCCTT. Protein sequence: CASRTTGGRGEAFL.

This clonotype was found many times. Here the CDR3 reads CASSAGPNTGELFF. CDR3 nucleotides: TGTGCCAGTAGTGCGGGACCGAACACCGGGGAGCTGTTTTTT. The chain links TRBV19 to TRBJ2-2; possible D gene TRBD2, 6 bases. This CDR3 contains 14 residues. Deletions cut 5 bases from V and 0 bases from J, with 7 bases between. Germline V gene data show CDR1 as LNHDA and CDR2 as SQIVND (reference sequence).

This clonotype is medium-sized (0.01 to 0.1%) in the sample. This chain uses TRBV7-8 with TRBJ2-1; 15 nucleotides agree with TRBD2. This CDR3 is 17 amino acids long. V lost 7 bases to trimming and J lost 8 bases; unmatched junction nucleotides: 12. Germline CDR1 reads SGHVS; CDR2 reads FQNEAQ. The CDR3: CASTDRWTSGGAYEQFF. Written as DNA, the CDR3 is TGTGCCAGCACCGATCGATGGACTAGCGGGGGGGCATATGAGCAGTTCTTC.

This clonotype is medium-sized in the sample. The gene calls are TRBV3-1 and TRBJ1-2; no clear D. The V end was cut by 0 bases, the J end by 8 bases, with 16 bases between. Looked up from germline, CDR1 is LGHDT and CDR2 is YNNKEL (reference sequence). This CDR3 has 15 residues. The CDR3 coding sequence is TGTGCCAGCAGCCAAGATGTCGCACTGGGTCAGGGCTACACCTTC. It encodes CASSQDVALGQGYTF.

This clonotype is medium-sized (0.01 to 0.1%) by share. The chain carries TRBV10-1 and TRBJ2-7; 9 bases match TRBD1. The germline gives CDR1 WNHNN, CDR2 SYGVQD (reference sequence). Trimming took 0 bases from V and 2 from J; bases not matched to a gene: 5. This CDR3 has 16 residues. The CDR3 DNA follows: TGCGCCAGCAGTGAGTCGGGAGACAGGGGGACCTACGAGCAGTACTTC. Translating gives CASSESGDRGTYEQYF.

This clonotype was picked up a small number of times. J is TRBJ1-6 and V is TRBV30, with no clear D. Trimming took off 5 bases at V and 4 bases at J, with 6 bases between the two ends. In germline, CDR1 is GTSNPN, CDR2 SVGIG (reference sequence). CDR3 length: 12 amino acids. The CDR3 DNA follows: TGTGCCTGGGCGGGATATAATTCACCCCTCCACTTT. Translation: CAWAGYNSPLHF.

This clonotype was observed once. One end of the junction does not line up with germline, which may come from a read error. The CDR3 sequence: CVSSPTAWSTEAFF. DNA of the CDR3: TGTGTCAGCAGCCCGACCGCTTGGAGCACTGAAGCTTTCTTT. The chain uses TRBV7-3 and TRBJ1-1; D is uncertain. Germline V gene data show CDR1 as SGHTA and CDR2 as FQGTGA. The CDR3 runs 14 residues.

This clonotype has a handful of counts. A single base separates this from a much larger clone, so it may be a read error. This rearrangement joins TRBV11-2 to TRBJ2-5; D unclear. Per germline, CDR1 SGHAT and CDR2 FQNNGV. This CDR3 spans 13 amino acids. The CDR3 here is CASGFTAEEAQYF. Written as DNA, the CDR3 is TGTGCCAGCGGCTTTACGGCGGAAGAGGCCCAGTACTTC. The whole variable domain, remainder taken from reference TRBV11-2 and TRBJ2-5, is EAGVAQSPRYKIIEKRQSVAFWCNPISGHATLYWYQQILGQGPKLLIQFQNNGVVDDSQLPKDRFSAERLKGVDSTLKIQPAKLEDSAVYLCASGFTAEEAQYFGPGTRLLVL.

V is TRBV6-6 and J is TRBJ2-7; D is tentatively TRBD1 or TRBD2 (5 bases each). This CDR3 has 15 residues. Per the germline V gene, CDR1 is MNHNY and CDR2 is SVGAGI (reference sequence). Trimming left V 1 base short and J 3 bases short, with 13 bases between. The CDR3 bases are TGTGCCAGCAGTTACTATGGGACCGAGGACTACGAGCAGTACTTC. Its translation is CASSYYGTEDYEQYF.

Only a few counts were recorded for this clonotype. V and J are TRBV5-4 and TRBJ2-7, with D perhaps TRBD1 or TRBD2 (6 bases each). The CDR3 is 14 amino acids. CDR1 SGHNT and CDR2 YYREEE come from the germline V gene (reference sequence). V was trimmed by 0 bases and J by 3 bases, leaving 10 bases between them. For the CDR3, the DNA is TGTGCCAGCAGCTTGGCGGGGGCCATCTACGAGCAGTACTTC. Translation: CASSLAGAIYEQYF. Full variable domain (missing parts from reference TRBV5-4 and TRBJ2-7): ETGVTQSPTHLIKTRGQQVTLRCSSQSGHNTVSWYQQALGQGPQFIFQYYREEENGRGNFPPRFSGLQFPNYSSELNVNALELDDSALYLCASSLAGAIYEQYFGPGTRLTVT.

In its sample, this clonotype was seen many times. The DNA of the CDR3 is TGTGCCAGCAGCCCTGGCGGGTTCTTC. Its translation is CASSPGGFF. This chain links TRBV7-9 with TRBJ2-1; D is unresolved. Germline V gene lookup returns CDR1 SEHNR and CDR2 FQNEAQ (reference sequence). Trimming left V 5 bases short and J 15 bases short, with 8 bases between. The length of the CDR3 is 9 residues.

This clonotype came up many times. The V call is TRBV11-3, the J call TRBJ2-1, with 7 bases matching TRBD2. CDR1 SGHNT and CDR2 YENEEA come from the germline V gene. The J segment lost 9 bases and the V segment lost 4 bases, leaving 6 bases of the junction unmatched. The CDR3 totals 13 residues. The CDR3 DNA is TGTGCCAGCAGCTCGGGAGGAGAGGGTGAGCAGTTCTTC. Translating gives CASSSGGEGEQFF. The whole variable domain, filled in from reference TRBV11-3 and TRBJ2-1, reads EAGVVQSPRYKIIEKKQPVAFWCNPISGHNTLYWYLQNLGQGPELLIRYENEEAVDDSQLPKDRFSAERLKGVDSTLKIQPAELGDSAVYLCASSSGGEGEQFFGPGTRLTVL.

Notes on this clonotype: Here the CDR3 omits its conserved ending phenylalanine or tryptophan, so a read error is the likely source. The chain joins TRBV9 to TRBJ2-3, with D unresolved. The CDR3 consists of 13 residues. Trimming took off 3 bases at V and 2 bases at J, with 7 bases between the two ends. Germline CDR1 SGDLS, CDR2 YYNGEE. This CDR3 reads CASSADVTDTQYL. CDR3 bases: TGTGCCAGCAGCGCAGATGTCACAGATACGCAGTATCTT.